This T cell receptor beta chain comes out of a study of shared clonotypes between healthy human individuals. Study as a whole: Every donor yielded three CD4 naive, three CD4 memory, two CD8 naive and one CD8 memory plate. The study, taken as a whole, reports: Rarefaction indicated that sorted-subset sequencing remained incomplete although depth was large.

A CD45RA-negative memory subset and a CD45RA+ naive subset were separated from the CD4+ cells. The length of the CDR3 is 12 residues. Trimming took off 5 bases at V and 3 bases at J, with 7 bases between the two ends. In germline, CDR1 is SGHDN, CDR2 FVKESK. On this clone itself: Its target is not known.

The authors ran the assay at deep level. The method was immunoSEQ multiplex PCR; TCRdb's version includes in-frame clones alone and lacks a portion of them. Seen here are about 1 million clones, more than 60% observed once, and the top ten hold approximately 1.5%. The V call is TRBV14, the J call TRBJ1-2, with no clear D. This clonotype originated in a man between 18 and 35 years old in good health. The sequenced sample consisted of memory CD4+ T cells sorted from blood. As to subset: CD45RA-negative fraction. The CDR3 spells CASSKTYYGYTF. CDR3 DNA sequence: TGTGCCAGCAGCAAGACCTACTATGGCTACACCTTC.